The 4 T cell receptor beta chains below were found in one sample sequenced in a study of CD8+CD57+ T cells in acquired aplastic anemia. Patients selected for sequencing had displayed CD8+CD57+ cell expansion by flow cytometry. The use of genomic DNA as template underpinned the TCR beta VDJ and CDR3 profiling. A single record per CDR3 protein comes from TCRdb applying MiXCR to the reads. The sample includes over 150,000 distinct CDR3 sequences, around 50% of them seen just once. The sequenced sample consisted of sorted CD4+, CD8+, or CD8+CD57+ T cells (not recorded which) from PBMCs. These receptors originate from a human donor with aplastic anemia.

The chain is built from TRBV4-3 and TRBJ2-7, with D possibly being TRBD1 (5 bases). Trimming pared 5 bases from V and 3 bases from J, leaving 11 bases between. Germline CDR1 and CDR2: LGHNA and YSLEER. The CDR3 totals 13 residues. CDR3 protein: CASSDSEIYEQYF. CDR3 sequence (DNA): TGCGCCAGCAGCGACAGTGAGATCTACGAGCAGTACTTC.

The rearrangement uses TRBV7-9 and TRBJ2-5; 9 bases line up with TRBD1. The CDR3 is 15 residues long. Germline V gives CDR1 SEHNR, CDR2 FQNEAQ (reference sequence). The V segment lost 5 bases and the J segment 4 bases; nucleotides outside the gene matches: 8. The CDR3: CASSRPEQGAETQYF. CDR3 nucleotides: TGTGCCAGCAGCCGTCCGGAACAGGGGGCAGAGACCCAGTACTTC.

This clonotype appeared once. A much larger clone differs by one base, so this may be a read error. V gene TRBV5-1 combines with J gene TRBJ2-2; the match to TRBD1 covers 8 bases. CDR3 size: 15 residues. V was clipped by 6 bases and J by 1 base; unmatched bases: 5. Per germline, CDR1 SGHRS and CDR2 YFSETQ. The CDR3 nucleotides read TGCGCCAGCAACCCGGGGACAGGGAACACCGGGGAGCTGTTTTTT. Translation: CASNPGTGNTGELFF.

The rearrangement uses TRBV5-1 and TRBJ2-7; unclear D gene. Per the germline V gene, CDR1 is SGHRS and CDR2 is YFSETQ. The CDR3 sequence is 14 residues long. V lost 0 bases, J lost 2 bases, and 9 bases lay in between. CDR3 coding DNA: TGCGCCAGCAGCTTGGGTCTCAAGACCTACGAGCAGTACTTC. Amino acid sequence: CASSLGLKTYEQYF.